Listed below are T cell receptor beta chains from one sample, sequenced in a study of CD8+CD57+ T cells in acquired aplastic anemia. TCRdb reprocessed the reads via MiXCR and lists one record per CDR3 protein. The table shows some 200,000 distinct CDR3 sequences, with around 60% occurring only once. Material for sequencing was sorted CD4+, CD8+, or CD8+CD57+ T cells (not recorded which) from PBMCs. The receptors originated from a human donor in good health. CDR3s include the opening cysteine and the closing phenylalanine or tryptophan. Each record gives: CDR3 DNA, CDR3 protein, V gene, D gene, clone size, J gene. D genes are given only for firm matches. Part of the rows lack a size; the others show once, few, many or a class for expanded clones.

CDR3nt: TGCAGTGCTAGAGGACAGGGCGATTCCTACGAGCAGTACTTC
CDR3aa: CSARGQGDSYEQYF
v_gene: TRBV20-1
d_gene: TRBD1
abundance: .
j_gene: TRBJ2-7

CDR3nt: TGTGCCAGCAGCCCAGGGACAGGGGGCCCCTACGAGCAGTACTTC
CDR3aa: CASSPGTGGPYEQYF
v_gene: TRBV11-2
d_gene: TRBD1
abundance: .
j_gene: TRBJ2-7

CDR3nt: TGTGCCAGCAGCTTAGCGGGACCGGCTAGAACTTCGGCCCTCTTC
CDR3aa: CASSLAGPARTSALF
v_gene: TRBV7-2
d_gene: .
abundance: .
j_gene: TRBJ2-7

CDR3nt: TGTGCCAGCAGGGCGGTGGGCGGGAAGGATAATGGCTACACCTTC
CDR3aa: CASRAVGGKDNGYTF
v_gene: TRBV11-2
d_gene: .
abundance: once
j_gene: TRBJ1-2

CDR3nt: TGCAGTGCTAGAGACCCTTCGCCCGACCATCTAGGCACAGATACGCAGTATTTT
CDR3aa: CSARDPSPDHLGTDTQYF
v_gene: TRBV20-1
d_gene: .
abundance: many
j_gene: TRBJ2-3

CDR3nt: TGCAGTGCTAGGAGTTTGGGGCCGGGACTAGCGCTGAATGAGCAGTTCTTC
CDR3aa: CSARSLGPGLALNEQFF
v_gene: TRBV20-1
d_gene: TRBD2
abundance: many
j_gene: TRBJ2-1

CDR3nt: TGTGCCAGCAGTTACGGGGGACAATCCGAGCAGCACTTC
CDR3aa: CASSYGGQSEQHF
v_gene: TRBV9
d_gene: .
abundance: .
j_gene: TRBJ2-7

CDR3nt: TGCAGTGCTATCTATACTAGCGGGATCGAGCAGTTCTTC
CDR3aa: CSAIYTSGIEQFF
v_gene: TRBV20-1
d_gene: TRBD2
abundance: .
j_gene: TRBJ2-1

CDR3nt: TGTGCCTGGACTAAGGGTGGCAGGGCGAACGAGCAGTACTTC
CDR3aa: CAWTKGGRANEQYF
v_gene: TRBV30
d_gene: .
abundance: many
j_gene: TRBJ2-7

CDR3nt: TGTGCCAGCCAAATTTTTGAGGGAGAAGCCTACGAGCAGTACTTC
CDR3aa: CASQIFEGEAYEQYF
v_gene: TRBV7-9
d_gene: .
abundance: many
j_gene: TRBJ2-7

CDR3nt: TGTGTCAGCAGCCCTACTAGCGGGAGTTACCACGAGCAGTATTTC
CDR3aa: CVSSPTSGSYHEQYF
v_gene: TRBV24-1
d_gene: TRBD2
abundance: .
j_gene: TRBJ2-7

CDR3nt: TGTGCCAGCAGCCCGACTAGCGGGAGACCTGCGGGGCAGCAGTACTTC
CDR3aa: CASSPTSGRPAGQQYF
v_gene: TRBV12-3/TRBV12-4
d_gene: TRBD2
abundance: many
j_gene: TRBJ2-7

CDR3nt: TGTGCCAGCAGCCAAGATGGGGGGGCGGTTGGAGGACTGTTTTTT
CDR3aa: CASSQDGGAVGGLFF
v_gene: TRBV14
d_gene: .
abundance: many
j_gene: TRBJ1-4

CDR3nt: TGTGCCAGCAGTGAATGGACTAGCGGGGTCCCCACAGATACGCAGTATTTT
CDR3aa: CASSEWTSGVPTDTQYF
v_gene: TRBV25-1
d_gene: TRBD2
abundance: .
j_gene: TRBJ2-3

CDR3nt: TGTGCCAGCAGTGAAGGGCAGGGTAGCACAGATACGCAGTATTTT
CDR3aa: CASSEGQGSTDTQYF
v_gene: TRBV6-4
d_gene: .
abundance: many
j_gene: TRBJ2-3

CDR3nt: TGTGCCACCAGCGTTGGACAGGGCTACGAGCAGTACTTC
CDR3aa: CATSVGQGYEQYF
v_gene: TRBV15
d_gene: TRBD1
abundance: .
j_gene: TRBJ2-7

CDR3nt: TGTGCCATCAGTGAGTCACTAGGCAGGTCGAGCTCCTACGAGCAGTACTTC
CDR3aa: CAISESLGRSSSYEQYF
v_gene: TRBV10-3
d_gene: .
abundance: .
j_gene: TRBJ2-7

CDR3nt: TGTGCCATCAGTGACAATTCGGCGAGTGAAGCTTTCTTT
CDR3aa: CAISDNSASEAFF
v_gene: TRBV10-3
d_gene: .
abundance: .
j_gene: TRBJ1-1

CDR3nt: TGTGCCAGCAGGAGGCACACAAACACCGGGGAGCTGTTTTTT
CDR3aa: CASRRHTNTGELFF
v_gene: TRBV7-3
d_gene: .
abundance: once
j_gene: TRBJ2-2

CDR3nt: TGCGCCAGCAGCAAAGCCGGGGGCTCCTACGAGCAGTACTTC
CDR3aa: CASSKAGGSYEQYF
v_gene: TRBV10-1
d_gene: .
abundance: .
j_gene: TRBJ2-7

CDR3nt: TGTGCCAGCAGCTCCACCGGCAGGGGACTCTACGAGCAGTACTTC
CDR3aa: CASSSTGRGLYEQYF
v_gene: TRBV7-6
d_gene: .
abundance: many
j_gene: TRBJ2-7

CDR3nt: TGCGCCAGCAGCCGCGACAGAGATGGCTACACCTTC
CDR3aa: CASSRDRDGYTF
v_gene: TRBV5-1
d_gene: .
abundance: .
j_gene: TRBJ1-2

CDR3nt: TGCGCCAGCAGCCAAGATGGGACAGATGCGAACACTGAAGCTTTCTTT
CDR3aa: CASSQDGTDANTEAFF
v_gene: TRBV4-1
d_gene: TRBD1
abundance: few
j_gene: TRBJ1-1

CDR3nt: TGCAGCGTAGAACAAGATACGCAGTATTTT
CDR3aa: CSVEQDTQYF
v_gene: TRBV29-1
d_gene: .
abundance: .
j_gene: TRBJ2-3

CDR3nt: TGTGCCAGCACCCCGGACAGGGCTGGCGGCTACACCTTC
CDR3aa: CASTPDRAGGYTF
v_gene: TRBV2
d_gene: TRBD1
abundance: .
j_gene: TRBJ1-2

CDR3nt: TGTGCCAGCTCACCGCCAGGGAACACTGAAGCTTTCTTT
CDR3aa: CASSPPGNTEAFF
v_gene: TRBV2
d_gene: .
abundance: .
j_gene: TRBJ1-1

CDR3nt: TGTGCCAGCAGCTTAGCCCCGGACAACCTCTACGAGCAGTACTTC
CDR3aa: CASSLAPDNLYEQYF
v_gene: TRBV7-6
d_gene: .
abundance: .
j_gene: TRBJ2-7

CDR3nt: TGTGCCAGCAGCAACAGCTACAATGAGCAGTTCTTC
CDR3aa: CASSNSYNEQFF
v_gene: TRBV7-3
d_gene: .
abundance: .
j_gene: TRBJ2-1

CDR3nt: TGTGCCACCAGCAGAGATTCCGGGAATAACTATGGCTACACCTTC
CDR3aa: CATSRDSGNNYGYTF
v_gene: TRBV15
d_gene: .
abundance: .
j_gene: TRBJ1-2

CDR3nt: TGTGCCAGCAGTGAAAGCGAGATATATGGCTACACCTTC
CDR3aa: CASSESEIYGYTF
v_gene: TRBV2
d_gene: .
abundance: .
j_gene: TRBJ1-2

CDR3nt: TGTGCCAGCAGCTTAGACCCCGGGACAGCCTCTCAGCCCCAGCATTTT
CDR3aa: CASSLDPGTASQPQHF
v_gene: TRBV7-9
d_gene: TRBD1
abundance: .
j_gene: TRBJ1-5

CDR3nt: TGTGCCAGCACGATAGGGGGCCTAGCGGGCAATGAGCAGTTCTTC
CDR3aa: CASTIGGLAGNEQFF
v_gene: TRBV2
d_gene: .
abundance: .
j_gene: TRBJ2-1

CDR3nt: TGTGCCAGCACTCGAGGGGGTACCTACGAGCAGTACTTC
CDR3aa: CASTRGGTYEQYF
v_gene: TRBV5-6
d_gene: .
abundance: many
j_gene: TRBJ2-7

CDR3nt: TGTGCCACCGGATCCGGGACTAGCGGGGCAGATACGCAGTATTTT
CDR3aa: CATGSGTSGADTQYF
v_gene: TRBV15
d_gene: TRBD2
abundance: .
j_gene: TRBJ2-3

CDR3nt: TGCGCCAGCAGCATGGGACTCGGAAACACCGGGGAGCTGTTTTTT
CDR3aa: CASSMGLGNTGELFF
v_gene: TRBV5-1
d_gene: .
abundance: .
j_gene: TRBJ2-2

CDR3nt: TGTGCCACCAGCAGAGAACAGGTTAGGGAGACCCAGTACTTC
CDR3aa: CATSREQVRETQYF
v_gene: TRBV15
d_gene: .
abundance: .
j_gene: TRBJ2-5

CDR3nt: TGCAGCGTCCTTGTTAGCGGGTTGAACGAGCAGTACTTC
CDR3aa: CSVLVSGLNEQYF
v_gene: TRBV29-1
d_gene: TRBD2
abundance: .
j_gene: TRBJ2-7

CDR3nt: TGTGCCAGCAGTGAAAGGCGAGGTCTGGGCACTGAAGCTTTCTTT
CDR3aa: CASSERRGLGTEAFF
v_gene: TRBV12-3/TRBV12-4
d_gene: .
abundance: .
j_gene: TRBJ1-1

CDR3nt: TGCAGTGCGGAGGACAAGCTAGCGGGGTCAGGGAATGAGCAGTTCTTC
CDR3aa: CSAEDKLAGSGNEQFF
v_gene: TRBV20-1
d_gene: TRBD2
abundance: .
j_gene: TRBJ2-1

CDR3nt: TGTGCCACCAGTCTCGGGACTAGCGGGGGGGGCAGGCTGGATGAGCAGTTCTTC
CDR3aa: CATSLGTSGGGRLDEQFF
v_gene: TRBV24-1
d_gene: TRBD2
abundance: .
j_gene: TRBJ2-1

CDR3nt: TGCAGTTTGAGGGACACTGAAGCTTTCTTT
CDR3aa: CSLRDTEAFF
v_gene: TRBV20-1
d_gene: .
abundance: .
j_gene: TRBJ1-1

CDR3nt: TGCAGCGTTGAAAGGGGACAGACCTATTTTTTT
CDR3aa: CSVERGQTYFF
v_gene: TRBV29-1
d_gene: TRBD1
abundance: .
j_gene: TRBJ1-4

CDR3nt: TGTGCCAGCAGCTTAGGACAGGGTCGGGAAAAACTGTTTTTT
CDR3aa: CASSLGQGREKLFF
v_gene: TRBV7-6
d_gene: TRBD1
abundance: .
j_gene: TRBJ1-4

CDR3nt: TGTGCCAGTAGCATCAGGGCTACCTACGAGCAGTACTTC
CDR3aa: CASSIRATYEQYF
v_gene: TRBV19
d_gene: .
abundance: few
j_gene: TRBJ2-7

CDR3nt: TGTGCCACTAGAGGTTCAGGGGCAGAGACCCAGTACTTC
CDR3aa: CATRGSGAETQYF
v_gene: TRBV15
d_gene: .
abundance: .
j_gene: TRBJ2-5

CDR3nt: TGTGCCAGCAGCTCCCCTCTAGCGGGAGACTACGAGCAGTACTTC
CDR3aa: CASSSPLAGDYEQYF
v_gene: TRBV11-1
d_gene: TRBD2
abundance: many
j_gene: TRBJ2-7

CDR3nt: TGCAGTGCTCCTCTTGGCCAGACCCAGTACTTC
CDR3aa: CSAPLGQTQYF
v_gene: TRBV20-1
d_gene: .
abundance: .
j_gene: TRBJ2-5

CDR3nt: TGTGCCAGCAGCTTAAAAGACAGGGACAGAGAGACCCAGTACTTC
CDR3aa: CASSLKDRDRETQYF
v_gene: TRBV7-2
d_gene: TRBD1
abundance: few
j_gene: TRBJ2-5

CDR3nt: TGTGCCAGCAGCTTTGAAGACAGGGGAGAGACCCAGTACTTC
CDR3aa: CASSFEDRGETQYF
v_gene: TRBV7-9
d_gene: TRBD1
abundance: .
j_gene: TRBJ2-5

CDR3nt: TGTGCCAGCAGCGCGGGACAGCGTAATCAGCCCCAGCATTTT
CDR3aa: CASSAGQRNQPQHF
v_gene: TRBV7-6
d_gene: TRBD1
abundance: many
j_gene: TRBJ1-5

CDR3nt: TGCGCCAGCAGCTTGGACGCGGACTATGGCTACACCTTC
CDR3aa: CASSLDADYGYTF
v_gene: TRBV5-1
d_gene: .
abundance: .
j_gene: TRBJ1-2

CDR3nt: TGCAGTGCTAGAGCAGACAGGGGCCACACCTTT
CDR3aa: CSARADRGHTF
v_gene: TRBV20-1
d_gene: TRBD1
abundance: many
j_gene: TRBJ1-2

CDR3nt: TGCAGTGCTAGTCGACGCGAGCTGGGGAACACTGAAGCTTTCTTT
CDR3aa: CSASRRELGNTEAFF
v_gene: TRBV20-1
d_gene: .
abundance: .
j_gene: TRBJ1-1

CDR3nt: TGTGCCAGCAGTCCGCAGGGAGGAGATACGCAGTATTTT
CDR3aa: CASSPQGGDTQYF
v_gene: TRBV2
d_gene: .
abundance: .
j_gene: TRBJ2-3